These 25 T cell receptor beta chains share one sample of origin, sequenced in a study of T-cell reconstitution after alpha-beta-depleted transplantation in children. Researchers prepared the TCRbeta library using unique molecular identifiers, the study reports. TCRdb re-derived calls from the PCR reads in MiXCR, one entry per CDR3 protein. The data contain about 980,000 distinct CDR3 sequences, about 31% of them singletons. The source was PBMCs, mostly from graft donor cells, collected 360 days after TCRalphabeta/CD19-depleted stem cell transplant. Source of these receptors: a boy under two years old who had a stem cell transplant for SCID, so the T cells may come from the graft donor.

This CDR3 reads CASSILAGEGELFF. CDR3 DNA: TGCGCCAGCAGCATCCTAGCGGGCGAAGGGGAGCTGTTTTTT. This rearrangement joins TRBV5-1 to TRBJ2-2, with 8 bases that match TRBD2. Germline values: CDR1 SGHRS, CDR2 YFSETQ. V shed 4 bases and J 8 bases; nucleotides not matched to a gene: 7. The CDR3 totals 14 residues.

There are a few counts of this clonotype. V is TRBV10-1 and J is TRBJ2-3; the D gene is possibly TRBD2 (7 bases). The CDR3 length is 15 residues. Looked up from germline, CDR1 is WNHNN and CDR2 is SYGVQD (reference sequence). V dropped 3 bases and J dropped 0 bases, with 10 bases sitting between them. Here the CDR3 reads CASSDRGASTDTQYF. The CDR3 DNA sequence: TGCGCCAGCAGTGATCGGGGGGCTAGCACAGATACGCAGTATTTT.

DNA for the CDR3: TGTGCCAGCAGCTTATACGGGGGGGCGACCGGGGAGCTGTTTTTT. Protein sequence: CASSLYGGATGELFF. The rearrangement uses TRBV11-2 and TRBJ2-2; 8 bases are a match to TRBD2. The CDR3 runs to 15 residues. Trimming took 2 bases from V and 5 from J; bases not matched to a gene: 4. In germline, CDR1 is SGHAT, CDR2 FQNNGV.

This clonotype showed up just once. The chain carries TRBV5-1 and TRBJ2-1; 11 nucleotides agree with TRBD2. CDR1 is SGHRS, CDR2 YFSETQ, per germline. This CDR3 has 14 residues. The V and J ends lost 6 bases and 6 bases, in that order; junction bases with no gene match: 5. The CDR3 reads CASTPLAGGNEQFF. CDR3 DNA sequence: TGCGCCAGCACCCCCCTAGCGGGGGGCAATGAGCAGTTCTTC.

This clonotype was recorded a few times. The chain links TRBV6-5 to TRBJ1-1; 9 nucleotides agree with TRBD1. Per the germline V gene, CDR1 is MNHEY and CDR2 is SVGAGI. The CDR3 is made up of 14 amino acids. The J segment lost 7 bases and the V segment lost 4 bases, leaving 7 bases of the junction unmatched. The CDR3 DNA is TGTGCCAGCAGTTTTGACAGGGGGAAAAGTGAAGCTTTCTTT. Encoded protein: CASSFDRGKSEAFF.

The chain recombines TRBV11-2 with TRBJ2-7, with unresolved D. Per germline, CDR1 SGHAT and CDR2 FQNNGV. CDR3 length: 14 amino acids. The V end lost 3 bases, the J end lost 2 bases, and 11 bases lay between the germline ends. The CDR3 region has the DNA TGTGCCAGCAGCTTTAGCCGCAGGACCTACGAGCAGTACTTC. Amino acids: CASSFSRRTYEQYF.

This clonotype was recorded many times. The chain recombines TRBV29-1 with TRBJ2-5; D uncertain. Germline V gene lookup returns CDR1 SQVTM and CDR2 ANQGSEA. The length of the CDR3 is 10 residues. DNA for the CDR3: TGCAGTGTATACCAAGAGACCCAGTACTTC. It codes for CSVYQETQYF.

This chain links TRBV29-1 with TRBJ2-3, with a weak D call TRBD2 (6 bases). The CDR3 is 14 amino acids. V was clipped by 7 bases and J by 4 bases, with 18 bases between them. Germline CDR1 and CDR2: SQVTM and ANQGSEA. The CDR3 reads CSAWGTGVSDTQYF. The CDR3 DNA reads as TGCAGCGCGTGGGGGACGGGGGTGTCAGATACGCAGTATTTT.

The V gene is TRBV7-6, the J gene TRBJ2-6; maybe TRBD1 (6 bases). Germline CDR1 is SGHVS and CDR2 is FNYEAQ. This CDR3 comprises 17 residues. The germline V and J ends were trimmed by 1 base and 0 bases, with 10 bases remaining between them. The DNA for the CDR3 is TGTGCCAGCAGCTTAGACACAGGGACCTCTGGGGCCAACGTCCTGACTTTC. The encoded protein is CASSLDTGTSGANVLTF.

A few counts support this clonotype. The chain combines TRBV20-1 with TRBJ2-7; no definite D call. This CDR3 contains 14 residues. Germline CDR1 DFQATT, CDR2 SNEGSKA (reference sequence). The ends were cut back, 0 bases at V and 2 bases at J, with 11 bases in the middle. CDR3 DNA sequence: TGCAGTGCTAGAGATCGACACAGACCCTACGAGCAGTACTTC. It translates to CSARDRHRPYEQYF.

The rearrangement links TRBV27 to TRBJ2-5, with 7 bases matching TRBD2. Trimming at V came to 4 bases and at J to 2 bases, leaving 10 bases not matched to a gene. Germline-derived CDR1 and CDR2 are MNHEY and SMNVEV (reference sequence). The CDR3 runs to 16 residues. CDR3 sequence (DNA): TGTGCCAGCAGTTCACTGACTAGCCCGGTACAAGAGACCCAGTACTTC. Its translation: CASSSLTSPVQETQYF.

The chain employs TRBV4-2 and TRBJ2-1; TRBD2 matches at 10 bases. With V trimmed by 1 base and J by 0 bases, 3 bases remained unmatched. Per the germline V gene, CDR1 is LGHNA and CDR2 is YNFKEQ. CDR3 length: 17 residues. The CDR3 nucleotides read TGTGCCAGCAGCCAAGGAAAGCGGGGGGGCTCCTACAATGAGCAGTTCTTC. Translating gives CASSQGKRGGSYNEQFF.

This clonotype occurred a few times. The rearrangement joins TRBV3-1 to TRBJ2-1; D unresolved. The V gene's germline CDR1 is LGHDT and CDR2 YNNKEL (reference sequence). Trimming took 1 base from V and 6 from J, leaving 4 bases between them. The CDR3 sequence is 12 residues long. The CDR3 here is CASSQAANEQFF. Here the CDR3 DNA reads TGTGCCAGCAGCCAAGCTGCCAATGAGCAGTTCTTC.

This clonotype was seen only a few times. J is TRBJ1-1 and V is TRBV20-1; possibly TRBD1 for D (5 bases). This CDR3 has 13 residues. Germline CDR1 DFQATT, CDR2 SNEGSKA (reference sequence). Deletions cut 5 bases from V and 4 bases from J, with 14 bases between. CDR3 protein: CSAGPGGSTEAFF. CDR3 coding DNA: TGCAGTGCTGGACCGGGGGGGAGCACTGAAGCTTTCTTT.

The chain joins TRBV5-6 to TRBJ2-7; D may be TRBD2 (5 bases). V lost 2 bases to trimming and J lost 3 bases, with 12 bases between them. The CDR3 has 14 amino acids. Germline V gives CDR1 SGHDT, CDR2 YYEEEE. The CDR3 region is CASSFMLAHYEQYF. In DNA, the CDR3 is TGTGCCAGCAGCTTTATGCTAGCCCACTACGAGCAGTACTTC.

The chain couples TRBV9 to TRBJ2-1; 8 nucleotides agree with TRBD2. CDR3 length: 15 amino acids. V gave up 1 base and J gave up 5 bases; unmatched junction bases: 5. CDR1 SGDLS and CDR2 YYNGEE come from the germline V gene. The DNA of the CDR3 is TGTGCCAGCAGCGTAAGCACGGGAGGGAACAATGAGCAGTTCTTC. Its protein product is CASSVSTGGNNEQFF.

This CDR3 reads CASSSPGQGDHEQYF. In nucleotides, the CDR3 is TGCGCCAGCAGCTCGCCGGGACAGGGCGACCACGAGCAGTACTTC. The V gene is TRBV5-1, the J gene TRBJ2-7, with 9 bases that match TRBD1. Germline CDR1 is SGHRS and CDR2 is YFSETQ. This CDR3 region has 15 residues. The V segment lost 3 bases and the J segment 5 bases; nucleotides outside the gene matches: 9. Supplemented by reference TRBV5-1 and TRBJ2-7, the full variable domain reads KAGVTQTPRYLIKTRGQQVTLSCSPISGHRSVSWYQQTPGQGLQFLFEYFSETQRNKGNFPGRFSGRQFSNSRSEMNVSTLELGDSALYLCASSSPGQGDHEQYFGPGTRLTVT.

The V call is TRBV11-2, the J call TRBJ2-5, with 8 positions matching TRBD1. The CDR3 is made up of 15 amino acids. The ends lost 4 bases at V and 3 bases at J; junction bases unmatched: 7. CDR1 is SGHAT, CDR2 FQNNGV, per germline. CDR3 coding DNA: TGTGCCAGCAGCTCTCCCCGGACAGGGAAAGAGACCCAGTACTTC. Protein: CASSSPRTGKETQYF.

This chain uses TRBV5-4 with TRBJ2-7; 7 bases match TRBD2. The CDR3 sequence is 14 residues long. The germline V gene has CDR1 SGHNT and CDR2 YYREEE (reference sequence). Trimming at V came to 2 bases and at J to 5 bases, leaving 7 bases not matched to a gene. CDR3 amino acids: CASSLRGVGNEQYF. The CDR3 DNA reads as TGTGCCAGCAGCTTACGGGGGGTAGGAAACGAGCAGTACTTC.

This clonotype has just a few counts. The rearrangement uses TRBV6-5 and TRBJ1-5, with D tentatively TRBD1 (5 bases). The germline CDR1 and CDR2 sequences are MNHEY and SVGAGI. Trimming stripped 2 bases from V and 9 bases from J, with 14 bases between. CDR3 length: 14 amino acids. The CDR3 spells CASSYIRGSGPQHF. The CDR3 DNA reads TGTGCCAGCAGTTACATCCGGGGGAGCGGGCCCCAGCATTTT.

The gene calls are TRBV12-3 or TRBV12-4 and TRBJ2-2; D possibly uses TRBD1 or TRBD2 (5 bases each). The CDR3 runs to 14 residues. Trimming pared 3 bases from V and 4 bases from J, leaving 9 bases between. The CDR3 sequence is CASSFPGPTGELFF. CDR3 DNA: TGTGCCAGCAGTTTCCCGGGGCCCACCGGGGAGCTGTTTTTT.

This clonotype was detected only a few times. J is TRBJ1-1 and V is TRBV4-1, with no clear D. The germline gives CDR1 MGHRA, CDR2 YSYEKL. The CDR3 totals 14 residues. The germline V and J ends were trimmed by 0 bases and 4 bases, with 9 bases remaining between them. The CDR3 DNA follows: TGCGCCAGCAGCCAAGACGGGTGGGTCACTGAAGCTTTCTTT. Translation: CASSQDGWVTEAFF.

The chain has TRBV7-6 and TRBJ2-7; tentatively, D is TRBD1 (6 bases). Germline values: CDR1 SGHVS, CDR2 FNYEAQ. Trimming cost V 5 bases and J 2 bases, with 13 bases left between them. This CDR3 has 14 amino acids. Here the CDR3 reads CASSPGAITYEQYF. As DNA, the CDR3 is TGTGCCAGCAGCCCAGGGGCGATTACCTACGAGCAGTACTTC.

This clonotype was seen only a few times. The chain recombines TRBV7-9 with TRBJ2-7, with TRBD1 as a possible D gene (6 bases). The CDR3 length is 14 residues. Germline values: CDR1 SEHNR, CDR2 FQNEAQ (reference sequence). Between the trimmed V and J ends, which lost 5 bases and 2 bases, there was a span of 13 bases. The CDR3 DNA reads as TGTGCCAGCAGCAGAACCGGGACAACCTACGAGCAGTACTTC. It yields the protein CASSRTGTTYEQYF. The full variable domain, its missing parts supplied by reference TRBV7-9 and TRBJ2-7, is DTGVSQNPRHKITKRGQNVTFRCDPISEHNRLYWYRQTLGQGPEFLTYFQNEAQLEKSRLLSDRFSAERPKGSFSTLEIQRTEQGDSAMYLCASSRTGTTYEQYFGPGTRLTVT.

This clonotype was picked up a small number of times. The chain joins TRBV28 to TRBJ2-7; no definite D call. The CDR3 totals 16 residues. Germline V lookup: CDR1 MDHEN, CDR2 SYDVKM. V dropped 4 bases and J dropped 1 base, with 17 bases sitting between them. The CDR3 region has the DNA TGTGCCAGCAGTTCGCCGCGTAGGGCCTCTTCCTACGAGCAGTACTTC. Amino acids: CASSSPRRASSYEQYF.